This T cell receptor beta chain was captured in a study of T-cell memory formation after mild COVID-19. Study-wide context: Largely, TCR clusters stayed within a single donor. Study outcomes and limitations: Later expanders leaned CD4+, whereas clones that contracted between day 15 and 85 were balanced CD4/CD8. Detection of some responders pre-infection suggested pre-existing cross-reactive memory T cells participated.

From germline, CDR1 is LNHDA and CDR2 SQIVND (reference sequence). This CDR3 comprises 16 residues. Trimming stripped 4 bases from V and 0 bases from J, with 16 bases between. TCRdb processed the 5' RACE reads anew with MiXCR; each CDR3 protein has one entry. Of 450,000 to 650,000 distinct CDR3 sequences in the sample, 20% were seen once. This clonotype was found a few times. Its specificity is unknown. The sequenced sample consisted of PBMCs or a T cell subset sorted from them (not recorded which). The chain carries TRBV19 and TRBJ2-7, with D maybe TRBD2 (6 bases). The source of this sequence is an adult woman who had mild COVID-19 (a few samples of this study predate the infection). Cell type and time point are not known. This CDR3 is CASSTSGTYHSYEQYF. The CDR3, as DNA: TGTGCCAGTAGTACCTCCGGGACTTACCACTCCTACGAGCAGTACTTC.